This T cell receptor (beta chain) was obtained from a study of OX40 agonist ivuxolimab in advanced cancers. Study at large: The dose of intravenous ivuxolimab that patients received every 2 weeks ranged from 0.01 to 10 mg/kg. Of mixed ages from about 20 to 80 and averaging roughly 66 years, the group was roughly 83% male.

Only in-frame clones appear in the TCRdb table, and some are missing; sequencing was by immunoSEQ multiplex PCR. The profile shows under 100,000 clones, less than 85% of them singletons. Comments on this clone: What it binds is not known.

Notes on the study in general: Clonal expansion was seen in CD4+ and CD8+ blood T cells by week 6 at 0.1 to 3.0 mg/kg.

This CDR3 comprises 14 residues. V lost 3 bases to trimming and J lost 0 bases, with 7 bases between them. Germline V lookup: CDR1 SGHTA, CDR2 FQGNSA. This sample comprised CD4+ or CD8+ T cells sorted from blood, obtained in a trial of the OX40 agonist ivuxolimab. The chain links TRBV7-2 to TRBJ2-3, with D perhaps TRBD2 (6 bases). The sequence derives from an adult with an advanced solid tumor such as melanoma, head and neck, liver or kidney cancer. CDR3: CASSLGTSTDTQYF. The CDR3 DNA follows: TGTGCCAGCAGCTTGGGGACTAGCACAGATACGCAGTATTTT.